The 24 T cell receptor beta chains reported below all come from one sample, sequenced in a study of blood T cell repertoires in COVID-19 (dated by TCRdb to 2018 to 2021). The library relied on the immunoSEQ multiplex PCR assay. Held by TCRdb, this immuneACCESS table contains in-frame sequences only and omits some clones. Under half of the omission traces to an unresolved V gene where checked; the cause of the rest is unknown. The sample table records around 200,000 clones; about 80% of these occur just once. Around 2.5% of the sample belongs to the ten largest clones. Sequenced sample: peripheral blood. These receptors all come from a woman between 35 and 50 years old with active or convalescent COVID-19.

This chain uses TRBV6-5 with TRBJ1-3; 7 nucleotides match TRBD1. Germline lookup yields CDR1 MNHEY and CDR2 SVGAGI. The CDR3 is 16 amino acids. Trimming cost V 0 bases and J 4 bases; bases outside gene matches: 6. CDR3 bases: TGTGCCAGCAGTTACTCTCGGGCAGGGGGAGGAAACACCATATATTTT. Translated, it gives CASSYSRAGGGNTIYF.

This sequence joins TRBV5-1 and TRBJ2-3; 10 bases agree with TRBD2. The germline V gene has CDR1 SGHRS and CDR2 YFSETQ. The CDR3 is made up of 15 amino acids. The V gene end was trimmed by 4 bases and the J gene end by 4 bases; junction bases not matched to a gene: 6. As DNA, the CDR3 is TGCGCCAGCAGCGTAACTAGCGGGGCGGCAGATACGCAGTATTTT. Its translation: CASSVTSGAADTQYF.

The V gene is TRBV7-9, the J gene TRBJ1-2, with TRBD1 identical over 8 bases. CDR1 and CDR2 (germline): SEHNR, FQNEAQ (reference sequence). V gave up 5 bases and J gave up 4 bases; unmatched junction bases: 9. The CDR3 spans 15 residues. The CDR3 coding sequence is TGTGCCAGCAGCGAGCAGGGGGCAGAGGGCTATGGCTACACCTTC. This codes for CASSEQGAEGYGYTF.

The rearrangement uses TRBV30 and TRBJ1-5; D may be TRBD1 (6 bases). The CDR3 is made up of 13 amino acids. The ends were cut back, 3 bases at V and 6 bases at J, with 12 bases in the middle. CDR1 and CDR2 from the germline V gene are GTSNPN and SVGIG (reference sequence). This CDR3 is CAWSAGGRQPQHF. The CDR3 DNA is TGTGCCTGGAGCGCGGGGGGCCGTCAGCCCCAGCATTTT.

There are a few counts of this clone. The V call is TRBV19, the J call TRBJ1-5; D gene unclear. V lost 3 bases and J 1 base, leaving 10 bases between the germline ends. The V gene's germline CDR1 is LNHDA and CDR2 SQIVND (reference sequence). CDR3 length: 15 residues. The CDR3 spells CASSIPRSSNQPQHF. Here the CDR3 DNA reads TGTGCCAGTAGTATCCCCAGGTCAAGCAATCAGCCCCAGCATTTT.

This chain links TRBV12-3 or TRBV12-4 with TRBJ1-6; the match to TRBD1 covers 10 bases. Unmatched junction bases numbered 0, after V lost 3 bases and J lost 10 bases. CDR3 size: 13 residues. The DNA of the CDR3 is TGTGCCAGCAGTTTGACAGGGGGCTCACCCCTCCACTTT. Its protein is CASSLTGGSPLHF.

The chain employs TRBV30 and TRBJ1-1; D is ambiguous. The CDR3 spans 13 residues. Germline-derived CDR1 and CDR2 are GTSNPN and SVGIG (reference sequence). V was pared by 2 bases and J by 2 bases, with 9 bases between. The CDR3 region is CAWSWQANTEAFF. The DNA for the CDR3 is TGTGCCTGGAGTTGGCAGGCTAACACTGAAGCTTTCTTT. The full variable domain, rest sourced from reference TRBV30 and TRBJ1-1, is SQTIHQWPATLVQPVGSPLSLECTVEGTSNPNLYWYRQAAGRGLQLLFYSVGIGQISSEVPQNLSASRPQDRQFILSSKKLLLSDSGFYLCAWSWQANTEAFFGQGTRLTVV.

CDR3 DNA: TGTGCCAGCAGCCCGGGGTTTCCCTACGAGCAGTACTTC. As protein: CASSPGFPYEQYF. The chain combines TRBV11-2 with TRBJ2-7; D is possibly TRBD2 (5 bases). V shed 5 bases and J shed 2 bases, with 10 bases lying between them. The CDR3 runs 13 residues. Germline CDR1 SGHAT, CDR2 FQNNGV.

This clone was counted only a few times. The chain is built from TRBV19 and TRBJ1-1; D perhaps matches TRBD1 (5 bases). Germline V gene sequence: CDR1 LNHDA, CDR2 SQIVND (reference sequence). The CDR3 runs to 16 residues. Trimming stripped 4 bases from V and 7 bases from J, with 22 bases between. The CDR3 sequence: CASSTTPGWRGYEAFF. The CDR3 DNA is TGTGCCAGTAGTACAACCCCCGGGTGGAGGGGTTATGAAGCTTTCTTT.

V usage is TRBV18 and J usage is TRBJ2-1; TRBD1 matches at 8 bases. The V segment lost 0 bases and the J segment 2 bases; nucleotides outside the gene matches: 3. Germline-derived CDR1 and CDR2 are KGHSH and LQKENI. The CDR3 runs 16 residues. CDR3 bases: TGTGCCAGCTCACCACCCTCGGGACAGGCCTACAATGAGCAGTTCTTC. Protein: CASSPPSGQAYNEQFF.

V is TRBV28 and J is TRBJ2-7; D call uncertain. V was clipped by 6 bases and J by 1 base, with 7 bases between them. Per the germline V gene, CDR1 is MDHEN and CDR2 is SYDVKM. The CDR3 totals 12 residues. CDR3 DNA sequence: TGTGCCAGCAGCCGCGTATCCTACGAGCAGTACTTC. It encodes CASSRVSYEQYF.

In DNA form, the CDR3 reads TGTGCCAGCAGCTCTCGTAAGACCCAGTACTTC. It translates to CASSSRKTQYF. The genes are TRBV5-8 and TRBJ2-5; D call uncertain. Looked up from germline, CDR1 is SGHTS and CDR2 is YDEGEE. V was cut by 3 bases and J by 6 bases, with 6 bases left in between. The CDR3 is 11 amino acids.

With regard to this clone: At the DNA level, this CDR3 is encoded by other sequences in the same sample as well. The chain joins TRBV9 to TRBJ2-3; D is unresolved. V dropped 0 bases and J dropped 4 bases, with 9 bases sitting between them. Per the germline V gene, CDR1 is SGDLS and CDR2 is YYNGEE. CDR3 length equals 14 residues. The CDR3 nucleotides read TGTGCCAGCAGCGTAGCACGGTCTGCAGATACGCAGTATTTT. Protein product: CASSVARSADTQYF.

The chain combines TRBV2 with TRBJ2-3; 8 bases line up with TRBD2. The germline CDR1 and CDR2 sequences are SNHLY and FYNNEI. The trim removed 7 bases at V and 0 bases at J, leaving 12 bases unmatched. CDR3 length: 17 amino acids. The CDR3, as DNA: TGTGCCAGCATCGGGAGGGCGGGTTACTCTAGCACAGATACGCAGTATTTT. It specifies CASIGRAGYSSTDTQYF.

This clone showed up just once. The chain combines TRBV20-1 with TRBJ1-1, with 8 bases matching TRBD1. Germline V CDR1 and CDR2: DFQATT, SNEGSKA (reference sequence). This CDR3 spans 16 amino acids. J was trimmed by 3 bases and V by 6 bases; bases with no gene match: 15. CDR3 DNA: TGCAGTGCAAGTCCAACAGGGGGGGTCGGTGACACTGAAGCTTTCTTT. Its translation: CSASPTGGVGDTEAFF.

J is TRBJ1-5 and V is TRBV19, with 7 bases matching TRBD1. V was pared by 3 bases and J by 0 bases, with 5 bases of the junction left unmatched. The germline gives CDR1 LNHDA, CDR2 SQIVND (reference sequence). This CDR3 has 16 residues. The CDR3 loop reads CASSIRQGGSNQPQHF. The CDR3 nucleotides are TGTGCCAGTAGTATCCGACAGGGCGGTAGCAATCAGCCCCAGCATTTT. The full variable domain, completed using reference TRBV19 and TRBJ1-5, is DGGITQSPKYLFRKEGQNVTLSCEQNLNHDAMYWYRQDPGQGLRLIYYSQIVNDFQKGDIAEGYSVSREKKESFPLTVTSAQKNPTAFYLCASSIRQGGSNQPQHFGDGTRLSIL.

The genes are TRBV4-2 and TRBJ1-4; 8 bases are shared with TRBD1. Germline V lookup: CDR1 LGHNA, CDR2 YNFKEQ. After removal of 0 bases from V and 0 bases from J, the junction contained 3 bases not matched to a gene. The CDR3 is made up of 17 amino acids. The CDR3 loop is CASSQEKDRATNEKLFF. DNA for the CDR3: TGTGCCAGCAGCCAAGAAAAGGACAGGGCAACTAATGAAAAACTGTTTTTT.

The CDR3, as DNA: TGTGCCAGCAGCCGACAGGGGAACGGAAACACCATATATTTT. Translating gives CASSRQGNGNTIYF. The chain uses TRBV7-9 and TRBJ1-3; 8 positions match TRBD1. There are 14 residues in the CDR3. Trimming took 5 bases from V and 4 from J; bases not matched to a gene: 4. Germline loops: CDR1 SEHNR, CDR2 FQNEAQ (reference sequence).

This chain uses TRBV7-9 with TRBJ1-5; TRBD1 aligns across 7 bases. This CDR3 is 16 amino acids long. Unmatched junction bases numbered 9, after V lost 4 bases and J lost 3 bases. The germline CDR1 and CDR2 sequences are SEHNR and FQNEAQ (reference sequence). The CDR3 sequence is CASSSHETGINQPQHF. The CDR3 DNA sequence: TGTGCCAGCAGCTCCCACGAGACAGGGATCAATCAGCCCCAGCATTTT.

DNA for the CDR3: TGTGCCAGCAGCCATCGAGGGACTAGCGATTCCTACGAGCAGTACTTC. This codes for CASSHRGTSDSYEQYF. This chain joins TRBV5-4 and TRBJ2-7; 10 nucleotides match TRBD2. CDR1 and CDR2 (germline): SGHNT, YYREEE (reference sequence). The CDR3 spans 16 residues. V lost 4 bases to trimming and J lost 1 base; unmatched junction nucleotides: 8.

Here the CDR3 DNA reads TGTGCCAGCAGCTTGGTAGGACAGGCTCATGGCTACACCTTC. Protein sequence: CASSLVGQAHGYTF. V is TRBV5-4 and J is TRBJ1-2, with TRBD1 matching over 7 bases. The germline CDR1 and CDR2 sequences are SGHNT and YYREEE (reference sequence). The CDR3 runs 14 residues. The V segment lost 0 bases and the J segment 6 bases; nucleotides outside the gene matches: 5.

This clone was counted a few times. The V gene is TRBV6-6, the J gene TRBJ2-2; tentatively, D is TRBD1 (5 bases). Germline values: CDR1 MNHNY, CDR2 SVGAGI (reference sequence). V was trimmed by 10 bases and J by 1 base, leaving 7 bases between them. The CDR3 is 12 amino acids. This CDR3 reads CATTGNTGELFF. CDR3 nucleotides: TGTGCCACCACAGGGAACACCGGGGAGCTGTTTTTT.

V and J are TRBV19 and TRBJ2-7; tentatively, D is TRBD1 (6 bases). The length of the CDR3 is 14 residues. V was cut by 5 bases and J by 3 bases, with 14 bases left in between. Germline V CDR1 and CDR2: LNHDA, SQIVND (reference sequence). CDR3 DNA: TGTGCCAGTAGTCCTCAGGGGTACGGCTACGAGCAGTACTTC. Translating it yields CASSPQGYGYEQYF. Full variable domain (outside the CDR3, taken from reference TRBV19 and TRBJ2-7): DGGITQSPKYLFRKEGQNVTLSCEQNLNHDAMYWYRQDPGQGLRLIYYSQIVNDFQKGDIAEGYSVSREKKESFPLTVTSAQKNPTAFYLCASSPQGYGYEQYFGPGTRLTVT.

This rearrangement joins TRBV24-1 to TRBJ2-1; D may be TRBD2 (6 bases). This CDR3 has 20 residues. V shed 5 bases and J shed 2 bases, with 27 bases lying between them. The germline gives CDR1 KGHDR, CDR2 SFDVKD. CDR3 DNA: TGTGCCACCAGTGGTTTTGGAGTAGCGGAAGATTATAACACCTACAATGAGCAGTTCTTC. This sequence encodes CATSGFGVAEDYNTYNEQFF.